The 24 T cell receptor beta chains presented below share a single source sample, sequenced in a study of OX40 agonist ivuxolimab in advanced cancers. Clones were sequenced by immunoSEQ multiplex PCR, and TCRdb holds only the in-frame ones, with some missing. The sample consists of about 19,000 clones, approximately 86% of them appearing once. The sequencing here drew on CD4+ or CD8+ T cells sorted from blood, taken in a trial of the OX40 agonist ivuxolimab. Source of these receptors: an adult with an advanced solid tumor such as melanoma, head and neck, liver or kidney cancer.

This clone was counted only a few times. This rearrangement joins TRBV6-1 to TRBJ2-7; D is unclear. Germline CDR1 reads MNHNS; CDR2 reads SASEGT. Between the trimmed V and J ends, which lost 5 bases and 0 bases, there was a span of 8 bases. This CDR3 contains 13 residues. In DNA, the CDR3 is TGTGCCAGCAGTCCTTCGAGCTCCTACGAGCAGTACTTC. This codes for CASSPSSSYEQYF.

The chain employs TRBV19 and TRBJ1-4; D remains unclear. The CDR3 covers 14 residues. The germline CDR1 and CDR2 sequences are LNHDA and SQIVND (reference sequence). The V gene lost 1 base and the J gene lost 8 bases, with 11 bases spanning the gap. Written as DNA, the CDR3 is TGTGCCAGTAGTATAGCCATAGTAGGGGAAAAACTGTTTTTT. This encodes CASSIAIVGEKLFF.

CDR3 in DNA: TGTGCCAGCAGCCAAAAGGGGATTGATGACTTGATGGCCAAAAACATTCAGTACTTC. Translation: CASSQKGIDDLMAKNIQYF. The J gene is TRBJ2-4, the V gene TRBV14; D might be TRBD1 (5 bases). V was clipped by 2 bases and J by 1 base, with 21 bases between them. The CDR3 spans 19 residues. In germline, CDR1 is SGHDN, CDR2 FVKESK.

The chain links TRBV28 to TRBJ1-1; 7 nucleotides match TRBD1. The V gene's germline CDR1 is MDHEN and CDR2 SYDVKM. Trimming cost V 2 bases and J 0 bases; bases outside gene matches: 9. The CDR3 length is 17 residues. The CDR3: CASSLGYHRGMNTEAFF. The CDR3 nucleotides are TGTGCCAGCAGTTTAGGATACCACAGGGGCATGAACACTGAAGCTTTCTTT.

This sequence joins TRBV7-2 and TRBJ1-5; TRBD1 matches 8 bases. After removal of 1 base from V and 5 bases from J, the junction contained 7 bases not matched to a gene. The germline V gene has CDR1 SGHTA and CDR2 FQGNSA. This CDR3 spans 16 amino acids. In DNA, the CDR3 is TGTGCCAGCAGCTTAGAGACAGGGGATCCTGATCAGCCCCAGCATTTT. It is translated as CASSLETGDPDQPQHF.

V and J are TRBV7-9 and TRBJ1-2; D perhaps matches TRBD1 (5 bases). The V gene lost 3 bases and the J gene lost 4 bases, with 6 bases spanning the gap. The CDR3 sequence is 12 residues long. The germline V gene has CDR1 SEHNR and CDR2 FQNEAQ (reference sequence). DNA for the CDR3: TGTGCCAGCAGCTTGGGGGTCTATGGCTACACCTTC. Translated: CASSLGVYGYTF. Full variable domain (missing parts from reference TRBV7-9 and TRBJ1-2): DTGVSQNPRHKITKRGQNVTFRCDPISEHNRLYWYRQTLGQGPEFLTYFQNEAQLEKSRLLSDRFSAERPKGSFSTLEIQRTEQGDSAMYLCASSLGVYGYTFGSGTRLTVV.

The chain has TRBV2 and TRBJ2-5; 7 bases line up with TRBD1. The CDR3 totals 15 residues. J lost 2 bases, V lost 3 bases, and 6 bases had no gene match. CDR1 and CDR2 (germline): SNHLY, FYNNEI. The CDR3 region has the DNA TGTGCCAGCAGTGACCCGGGACAGCCGCAAGAGACCCAGTACTTC. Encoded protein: CASSDPGQPQETQYF.

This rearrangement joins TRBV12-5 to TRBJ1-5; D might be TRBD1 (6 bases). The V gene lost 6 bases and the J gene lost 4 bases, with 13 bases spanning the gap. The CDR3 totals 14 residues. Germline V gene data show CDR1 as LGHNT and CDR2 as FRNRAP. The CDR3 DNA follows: TGTGCTAGTGGGGAGGGGGGGTTAAATCAGCCCCAGCATTTT. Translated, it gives CASGEGGLNQPQHF.

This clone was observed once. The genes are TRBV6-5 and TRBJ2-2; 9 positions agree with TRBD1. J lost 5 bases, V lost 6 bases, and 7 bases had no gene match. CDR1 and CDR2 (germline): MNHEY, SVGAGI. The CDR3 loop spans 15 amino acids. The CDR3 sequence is CASSLQGARTGELFF. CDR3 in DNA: TGTGCCAGCAGCCTACAGGGGGCCAGGACCGGGGAGCTGTTTTTT.

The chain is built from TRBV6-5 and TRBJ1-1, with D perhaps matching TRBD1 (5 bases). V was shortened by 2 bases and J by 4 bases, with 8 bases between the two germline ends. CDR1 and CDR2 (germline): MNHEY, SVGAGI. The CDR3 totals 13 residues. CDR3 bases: TGTGCCAGCAGTTACGGGGGGGTCACTGAAGCTTTCTTT. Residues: CASSYGGVTEAFF.

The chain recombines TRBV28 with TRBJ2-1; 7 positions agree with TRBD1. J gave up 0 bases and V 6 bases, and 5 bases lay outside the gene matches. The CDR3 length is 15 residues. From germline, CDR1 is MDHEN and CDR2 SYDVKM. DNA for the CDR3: TGTGCCAGCAGGGACAGGCAGAGCTCCTACAATGAGCAGTTCTTC. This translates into CASRDRQSSYNEQFF. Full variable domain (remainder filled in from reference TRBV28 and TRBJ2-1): DVKVTQSSRYLVKRTGEKVFLECVQDMDHENMFWYRQDPGLGLRLIYFSYDVKMKEKGDIPEGYSVSREKKERFSLILESASTNQTSMYLCASRDRQSSYNEQFFGPGTRLTVL.

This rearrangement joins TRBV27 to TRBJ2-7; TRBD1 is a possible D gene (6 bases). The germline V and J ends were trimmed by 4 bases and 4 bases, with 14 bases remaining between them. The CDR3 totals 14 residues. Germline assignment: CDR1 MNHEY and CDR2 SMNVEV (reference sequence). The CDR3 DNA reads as TGTGCCAGCAGTTCCCCCAAGCAGGGGTACGAGCAGTACTTC. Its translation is CASSSPKQGYEQYF.

CDR3 protein: CASSPNRGMTEAFF. The CDR3 DNA follows: TGTGCCAGTAGTCCTAACAGGGGGATGACTGAAGCTTTCTTT. The chain employs TRBV19 and TRBJ1-1; 8 bases line up with TRBD1. Germline CDR1 is LNHDA and CDR2 is SQIVND (reference sequence). V gave up 5 bases and J gave up 5 bases; unmatched junction bases: 7. The CDR3 extends over 14 amino acids.

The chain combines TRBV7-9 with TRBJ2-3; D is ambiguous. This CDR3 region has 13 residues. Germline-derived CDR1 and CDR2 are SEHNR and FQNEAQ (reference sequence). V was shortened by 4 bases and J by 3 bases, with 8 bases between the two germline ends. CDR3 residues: CASSWVGTDTQYF. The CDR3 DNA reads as TGTGCCAGCAGCTGGGTGGGAACAGATACGCAGTATTTT.

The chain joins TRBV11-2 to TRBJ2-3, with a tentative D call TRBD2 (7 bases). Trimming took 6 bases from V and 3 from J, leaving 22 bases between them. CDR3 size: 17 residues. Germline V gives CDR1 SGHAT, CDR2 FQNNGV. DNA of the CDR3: TGTGCCAGCAGGCGACTCGGGGCGGGGGCTGGGACAGATACGCAGTATTTT. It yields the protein CASRRLGAGAGTDTQYF.

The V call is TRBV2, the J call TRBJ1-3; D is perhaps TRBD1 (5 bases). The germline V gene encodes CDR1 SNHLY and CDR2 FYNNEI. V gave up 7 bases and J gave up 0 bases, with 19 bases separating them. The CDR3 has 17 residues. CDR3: CASTGTADAYSGNTIYF. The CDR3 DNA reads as TGTGCCAGCACCGGGACCGCCGATGCCTACTCTGGAAACACCATATATTTT.

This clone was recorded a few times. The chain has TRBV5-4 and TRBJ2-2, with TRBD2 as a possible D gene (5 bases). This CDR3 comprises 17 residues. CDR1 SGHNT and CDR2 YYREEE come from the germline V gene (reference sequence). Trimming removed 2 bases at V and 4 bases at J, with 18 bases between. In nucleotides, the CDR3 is TGTGCCAGCAGCTTTAGTTCGGGGAAGTGGGGCACCGGGGAGCTGTTTTTT. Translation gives CASSFSSGKWGTGELFF.

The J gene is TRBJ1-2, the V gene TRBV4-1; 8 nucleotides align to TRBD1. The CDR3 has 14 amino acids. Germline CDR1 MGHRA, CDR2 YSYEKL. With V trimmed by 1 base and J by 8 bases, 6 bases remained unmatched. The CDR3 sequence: CASSQVRPGGGYTF. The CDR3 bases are TGCGCCAGCAGCCAAGTTCGGCCAGGGGGCGGCTACACCTTC.

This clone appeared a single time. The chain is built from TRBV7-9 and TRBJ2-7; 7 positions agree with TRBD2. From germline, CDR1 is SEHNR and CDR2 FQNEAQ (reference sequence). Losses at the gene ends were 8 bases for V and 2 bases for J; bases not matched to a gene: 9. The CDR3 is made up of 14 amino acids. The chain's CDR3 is CASFLGEGAYEQYF. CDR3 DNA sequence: TGTGCCAGCTTTCTAGGGGAGGGAGCCTACGAGCAGTACTTC. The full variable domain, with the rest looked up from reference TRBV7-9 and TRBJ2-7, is DTGVSQNPRHKITKRGQNVTFRCDPISEHNRLYWYRQTLGQGPEFLTYFQNEAQLEKSRLLSDRFSAERPKGSFSTLEIQRTEQGDSAMYLCASFLGEGAYEQYFGPGTRLTVT.

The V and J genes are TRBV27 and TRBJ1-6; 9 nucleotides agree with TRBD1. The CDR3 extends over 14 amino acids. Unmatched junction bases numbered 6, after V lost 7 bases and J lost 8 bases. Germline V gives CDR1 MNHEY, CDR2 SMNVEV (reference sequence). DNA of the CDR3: TGTGCCAGCACCAGGACAGGGGTTGATTCACCCCTCCACTTT. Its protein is CASTRTGVDSPLHF.

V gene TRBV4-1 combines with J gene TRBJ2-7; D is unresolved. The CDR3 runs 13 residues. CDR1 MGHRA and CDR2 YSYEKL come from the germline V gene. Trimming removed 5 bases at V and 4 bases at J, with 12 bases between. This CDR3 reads CASSSLVGYEQYF. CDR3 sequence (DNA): TGCGCCAGCAGCTCCCTCGTTGGTTACGAGCAGTACTTC.

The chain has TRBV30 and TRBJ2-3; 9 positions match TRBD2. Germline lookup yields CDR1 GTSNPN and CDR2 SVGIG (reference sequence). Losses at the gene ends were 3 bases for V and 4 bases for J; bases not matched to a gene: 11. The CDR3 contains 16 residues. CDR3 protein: CAWSGGLAPLADTQYF. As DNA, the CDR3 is TGTGCCTGGAGCGGGGGACTAGCTCCTCTCGCAGATACGCAGTATTTT.

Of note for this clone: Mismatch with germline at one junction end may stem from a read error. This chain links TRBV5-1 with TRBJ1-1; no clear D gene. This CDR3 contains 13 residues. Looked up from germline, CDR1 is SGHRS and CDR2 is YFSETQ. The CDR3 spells CASSISLNTKAFF. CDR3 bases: TGCGCCAGCAGCATATCATTGAACACTAAAGCTTTCTTT.

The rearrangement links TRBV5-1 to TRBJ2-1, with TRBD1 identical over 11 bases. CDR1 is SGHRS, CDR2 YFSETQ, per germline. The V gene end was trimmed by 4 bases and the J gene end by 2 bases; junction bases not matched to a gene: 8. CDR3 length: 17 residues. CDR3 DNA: TGCGCCAGCAGCAAATTTCCGGGACAGGGGGCCTACAATGAGCAGTTCTTC. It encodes CASSKFPGQGAYNEQFF.